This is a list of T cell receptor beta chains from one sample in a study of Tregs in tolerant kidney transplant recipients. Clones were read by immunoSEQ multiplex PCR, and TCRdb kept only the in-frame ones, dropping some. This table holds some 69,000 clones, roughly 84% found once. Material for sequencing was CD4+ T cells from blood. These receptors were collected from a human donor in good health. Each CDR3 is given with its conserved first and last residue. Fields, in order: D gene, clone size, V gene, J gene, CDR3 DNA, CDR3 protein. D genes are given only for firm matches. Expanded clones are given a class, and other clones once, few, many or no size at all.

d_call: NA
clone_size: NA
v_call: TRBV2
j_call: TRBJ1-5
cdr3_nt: TGTGCCAGCAGTGTCCACCGACCCCGAGATCAGCCCCAGCATTTT
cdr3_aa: CASSVHRPRDQPQHF

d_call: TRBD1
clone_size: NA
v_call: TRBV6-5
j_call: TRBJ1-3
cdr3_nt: TGTGCCAGCAGCGACAGGGCTGGAAACACCATATATTTT
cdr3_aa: CASSDRAGNTIYF

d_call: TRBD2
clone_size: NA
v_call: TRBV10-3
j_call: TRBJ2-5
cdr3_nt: TGTGCCATCAATAGGGCGGGGGGGCAAGAGACCCAGTACTTC
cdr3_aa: CAINRAGGQETQYF

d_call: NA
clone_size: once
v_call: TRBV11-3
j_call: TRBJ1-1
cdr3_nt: TGTGCCAGCAGCTGGGACGGGAACACTGAAGCTTTCTTT
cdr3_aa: CASSWDGNTEAFF

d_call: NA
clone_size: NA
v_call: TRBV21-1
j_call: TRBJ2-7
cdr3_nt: TGTGCCAGCAGCAAAGAGGACAGGGAATTGATCCACGAGCAGTACTTC
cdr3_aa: CASSKEDRELIHEQYF

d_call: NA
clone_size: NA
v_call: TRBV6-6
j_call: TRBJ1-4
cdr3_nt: TGTGCCAGCAGTCAGGGAAGTGAAAAACTGTTTTTT
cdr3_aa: CASSQGSEKLFF

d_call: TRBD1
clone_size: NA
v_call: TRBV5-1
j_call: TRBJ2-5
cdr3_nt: TGCGCCAGCAGCAACGGACAGGGAGGAGAGACCCAGTACTTC
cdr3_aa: CASSNGQGGETQYF

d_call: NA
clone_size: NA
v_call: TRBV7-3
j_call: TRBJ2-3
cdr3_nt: TGTGCCAGCAGCTTAACCCCCCTTGGAGATACGCAGTATTTT
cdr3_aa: CASSLTPLGDTQYF

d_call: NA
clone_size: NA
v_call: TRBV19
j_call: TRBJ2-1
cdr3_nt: TGTGCCAGTAGTATATCGGGACAAACCAATGAGCAGTTCTTC
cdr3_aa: CASSISGQTNEQFF

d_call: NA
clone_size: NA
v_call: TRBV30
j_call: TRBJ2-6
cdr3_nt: TGTGCCTGGACCCGGGGTCTGGGTGGGGCCAACGTCCTGACTTTC
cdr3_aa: CAWTRGLGGANVLTF

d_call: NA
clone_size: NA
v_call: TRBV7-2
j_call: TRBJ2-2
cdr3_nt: TGTGCCAGCAGCTTAGCCGTCACGTTGGGCGGGGAGCTGTTTTTT
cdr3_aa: CASSLAVTLGGELFF

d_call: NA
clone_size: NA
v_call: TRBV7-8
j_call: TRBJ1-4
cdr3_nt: TGTGCCAGCAGCTTTGACGCAACTAATGAAAAACTGTTTTTT
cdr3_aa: CASSFDATNEKLFF

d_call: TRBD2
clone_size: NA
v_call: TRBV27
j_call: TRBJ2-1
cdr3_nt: TGTGCCAGCAGGGGACTAGCGCTGAATGAGCAGTTCTTC
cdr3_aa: CASRGLALNEQFF

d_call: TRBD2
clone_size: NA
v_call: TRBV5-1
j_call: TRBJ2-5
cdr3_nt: TGCGCCAGCAGCTTGGATCTAGCGGGAGGGAAGACCCAGTACTTC
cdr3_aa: CASSLDLAGGKTQYF

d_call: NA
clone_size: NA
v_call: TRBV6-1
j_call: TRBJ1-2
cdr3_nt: TGTGCCAGCAACCACAATCCTAACTATGGCTACACCTTC
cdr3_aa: CASNHNPNYGYTF

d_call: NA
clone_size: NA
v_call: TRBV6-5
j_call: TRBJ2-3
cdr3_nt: TGTGCCAGCAGGAGGGGAGATACGCAGTATTTT
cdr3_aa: CASRRGDTQYF

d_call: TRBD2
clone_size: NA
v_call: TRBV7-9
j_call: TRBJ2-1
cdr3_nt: TGTGCCAGCAGCCCTCGCGGGGGTGTAGCGTCTATCCATGAGCAGTTCTTC
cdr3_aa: CASSPRGGVASIHEQFF

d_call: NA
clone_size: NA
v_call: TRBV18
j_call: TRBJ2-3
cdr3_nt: TGTGCCAGCTCACCGCTCGTGATAGCCGGGGCAGATACGCAGTATTTT
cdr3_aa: CASSPLVIAGADTQYF

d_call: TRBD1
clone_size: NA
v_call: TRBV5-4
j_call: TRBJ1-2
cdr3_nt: TGTGCCAGCAGCCCGATACAGGGGTACGGCTACACCTTC
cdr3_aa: CASSPIQGYGYTF

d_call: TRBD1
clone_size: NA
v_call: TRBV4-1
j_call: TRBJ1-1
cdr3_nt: TGCGCCAGCAGCCGAGGGACAGGGGGAACCATAGACACTGAAGCTTTCTTT
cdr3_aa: CASSRGTGGTIDTEAFF

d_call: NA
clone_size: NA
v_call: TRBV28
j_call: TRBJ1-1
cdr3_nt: TGTGCCAGCAGTTCGGCTGAAGCTTTCTTT
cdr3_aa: CASSSAEAFF

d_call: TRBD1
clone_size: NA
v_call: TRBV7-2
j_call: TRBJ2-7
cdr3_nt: TGTGCCAGCAGCCCGCCGGGACAGGGTCGGTACGAGCAGTACTTC
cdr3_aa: CASSPPGQGRYEQYF

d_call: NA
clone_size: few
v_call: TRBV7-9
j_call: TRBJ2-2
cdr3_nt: TGTGCCAGCAGCTATGGATTGAACGGGGAGCTGTTTTTT
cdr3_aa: CASSYGLNGELFF

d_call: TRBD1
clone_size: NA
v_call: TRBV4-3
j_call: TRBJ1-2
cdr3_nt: TGCGCCAGCAGCCGGGACAGGTGGAACTATGGCTACACCTTC
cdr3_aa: CASSRDRWNYGYTF

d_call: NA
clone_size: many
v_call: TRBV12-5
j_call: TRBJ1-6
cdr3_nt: TGTGCTAGTGGTTTCGGACAGCTAAATTCACCCCTCCACTTT
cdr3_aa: CASGFGQLNSPLHF

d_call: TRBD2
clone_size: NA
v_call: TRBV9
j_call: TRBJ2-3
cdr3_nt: TGTGCCAGCAGCTCCCGTCGGGGTAGCGGGATCGCAGATACGCAGTATTTT
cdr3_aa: CASSSRRGSGIADTQYF

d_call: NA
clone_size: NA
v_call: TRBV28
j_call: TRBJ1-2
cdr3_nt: TGTGCCAGCAGTTCCCTGAGGTTAAGTACCTATGGCTACACCTTC
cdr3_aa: CASSSLRLSTYGYTF

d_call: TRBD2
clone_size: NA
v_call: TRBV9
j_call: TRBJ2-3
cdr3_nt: TGTGCCAGCAGCGTAGGGGGACTAGCGGGAGCAGGTACGCAGTATTTT
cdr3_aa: CASSVGGLAGAGTQYF

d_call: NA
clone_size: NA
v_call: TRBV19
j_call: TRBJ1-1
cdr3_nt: TGTGCCAGTAGTAGAGACAGGCGGCACACTGAAGCTTTCTTT
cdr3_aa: CASSRDRRHTEAFF

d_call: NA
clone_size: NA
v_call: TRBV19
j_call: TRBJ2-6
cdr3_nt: TGTGCCAGTAGACCCCAGGGGGGCATGGGGGCCAACGTCCTGACTTTC
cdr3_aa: CASRPQGGMGANVLTF

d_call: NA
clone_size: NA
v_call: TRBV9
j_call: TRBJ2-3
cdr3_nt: TGTGCCAGCAGCGTAGTTGGAGATACGCAGTATTTT
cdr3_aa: CASSVVGDTQYF

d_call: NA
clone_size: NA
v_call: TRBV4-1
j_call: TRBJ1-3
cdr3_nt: TGCGCCAGCAGCCGTCTCTTCGCTATCTCTGGAAACACCATATATTTT
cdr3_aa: CASSRLFAISGNTIYF

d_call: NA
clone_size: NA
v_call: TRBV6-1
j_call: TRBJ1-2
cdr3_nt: TGTGCCAGCAGTCGTGGCCCGATGGATGGATACACCTTC
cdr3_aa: CASSRGPMDGYTF

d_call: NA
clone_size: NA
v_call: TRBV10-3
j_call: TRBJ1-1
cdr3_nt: TGTGCCATCAGTGGACATACAGGCCTGGGGAACACTGAAGCTTTCTTT
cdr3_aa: CAISGHTGLGNTEAFF

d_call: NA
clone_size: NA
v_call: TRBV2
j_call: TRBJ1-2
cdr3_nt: TGTGCCAGCAGTGAAGCGCTCAGGGATGGCTACACCTTC
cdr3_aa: CASSEALRDGYTF

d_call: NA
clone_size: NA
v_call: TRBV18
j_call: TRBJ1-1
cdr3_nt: TGTGCCAGCTCACCAGGGCCAGACGGGTTCAACACTGAAGCTTTCTTT
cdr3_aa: CASSPGPDGFNTEAFF

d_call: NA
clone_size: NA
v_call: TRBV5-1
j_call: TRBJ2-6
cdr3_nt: TGCGCCAGCAGCTTGGGACACTTGCCGCCCTCTGGGGCCAACGTCCTGACTTTC
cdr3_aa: CASSLGHLPPSGANVLTF

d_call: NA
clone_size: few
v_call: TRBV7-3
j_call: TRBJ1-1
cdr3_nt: TGTGCCAGCAGCTTAAGCCGGACAGACACTGAAGCTTTCTTT
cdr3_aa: CASSLSRTDTEAFF

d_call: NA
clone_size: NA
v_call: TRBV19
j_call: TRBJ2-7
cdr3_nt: TGTGCCAGTAGTAGCCCGACCTACGAGCAGTACTTC
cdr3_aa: CASSSPTYEQYF

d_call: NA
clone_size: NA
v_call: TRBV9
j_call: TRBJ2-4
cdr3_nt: TGTGCCAGCAGCGAGGGCTTTGAAAACATTCAGTACTTC
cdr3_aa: CASSEGFENIQYF

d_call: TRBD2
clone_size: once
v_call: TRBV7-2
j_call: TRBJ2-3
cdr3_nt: TGTGCCATCGCGGGGCCTACTAGCGGGGGCGGCACAGATACGCAGTATTTT
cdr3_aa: CAIAGPTSGGGTDTQYF

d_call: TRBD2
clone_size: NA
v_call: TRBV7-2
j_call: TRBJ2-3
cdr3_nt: TGTGCCAGCAGCCAGGGACTAGCGGACGTCGGGGATACGCAGTATTTT
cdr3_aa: CASSQGLADVGDTQYF

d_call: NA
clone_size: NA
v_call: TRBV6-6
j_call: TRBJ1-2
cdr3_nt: TGTGCCAGCAGTGGACAGCAAACCTATGGCTACACCTTC
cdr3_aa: CASSGQQTYGYTF

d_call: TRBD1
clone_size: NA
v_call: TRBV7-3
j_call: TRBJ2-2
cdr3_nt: TGTGCCAGCAGCCGAACTAAGACAGGGGCCGGGGAGCTGTTTTTT
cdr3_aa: CASSRTKTGAGELFF

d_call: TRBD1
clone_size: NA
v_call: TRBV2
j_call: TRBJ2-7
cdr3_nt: TGTGCCAGCCGGGACAGGGGTCGGGAGCAGTACTTC
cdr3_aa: CASRDRGREQYF

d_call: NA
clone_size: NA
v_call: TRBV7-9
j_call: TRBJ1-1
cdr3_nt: TGTGCCAGCAGCCCCCGAAGGACGGATGCTTTCTTT
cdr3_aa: CASSPRRTDAFF

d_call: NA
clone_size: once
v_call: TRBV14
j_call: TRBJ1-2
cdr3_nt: TGTGCCAGCAGCCCGTTAGGGAACCTAGTGAATGGCTACACCTTC
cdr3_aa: CASSPLGNLVNGYTF

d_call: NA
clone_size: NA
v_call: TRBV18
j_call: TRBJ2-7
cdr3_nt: TGTGCCAGCTCACCACCGAAGGGGGAGCAGTACTTC
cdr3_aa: CASSPPKGEQYF